This T cell receptor beta chain derives from a study of cytotoxic CD8 clonotypes in ibrutinib-treated CLL. The overall study: Following treatment for a median roughly twelve months, range 6 to 36, response samples were then taken. Findings and caveats of the study: A difference in sampling times existed between sustained-remission and progressing patients. Clonality went up at ibrutinib response and then declined back toward baseline at progression. Few clonotypes were public, and these shrank or held steady under treatment.

CDR3 length: 15 residues. Germline trimming cut 6 bases from V and 4 bases from J; bases unmatched to any gene: 11. Germline V gives CDR1 MNHEY, CDR2 SMNVEV (reference sequence). Clones were sequenced by immunoSEQ multiplex PCR, and TCRdb holds only the in-frame ones, with some missing. In the table there are roughly 180,000 clones, approximately 80% of which are singletons. As to this clone: The antigen remains unidentified.

The TCR originated in a human donor with chronic lymphocytic leukemia. This chain connects TRBV27 to TRBJ2-7, with 8 bases identical to TRBD1. The sequences come from PBMCs, collected after 24 months of ibrutinib treatment. The CDR3 region is CASSPGQGPQYEQYF. The CDR3 DNA reads TGTGCCAGCAGCCCTGGACAGGGACCTCAATACGAGCAGTACTTC.